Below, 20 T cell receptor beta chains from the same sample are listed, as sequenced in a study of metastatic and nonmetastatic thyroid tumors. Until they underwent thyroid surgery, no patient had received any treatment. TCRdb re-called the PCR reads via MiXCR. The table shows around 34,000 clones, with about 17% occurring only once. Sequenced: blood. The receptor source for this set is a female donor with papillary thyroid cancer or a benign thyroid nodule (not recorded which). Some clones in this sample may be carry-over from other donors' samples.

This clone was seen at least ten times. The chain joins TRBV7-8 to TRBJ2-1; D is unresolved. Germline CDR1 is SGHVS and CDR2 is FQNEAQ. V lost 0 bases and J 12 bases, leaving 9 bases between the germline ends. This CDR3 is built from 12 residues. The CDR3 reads CASSLAQSGQFF. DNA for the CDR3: TGTGCCAGCAGCTTAGCGCAATCGGGGCAGTTCTTC.

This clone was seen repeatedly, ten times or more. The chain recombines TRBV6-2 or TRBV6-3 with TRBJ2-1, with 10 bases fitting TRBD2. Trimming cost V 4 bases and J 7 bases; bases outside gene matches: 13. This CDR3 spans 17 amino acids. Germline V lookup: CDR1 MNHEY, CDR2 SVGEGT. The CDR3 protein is CASSWRGASGSRNEQFF. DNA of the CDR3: TGTGCCAGCAGTTGGCGGGGGGCTAGCGGGAGTAGGAATGAGCAGTTCTTC.

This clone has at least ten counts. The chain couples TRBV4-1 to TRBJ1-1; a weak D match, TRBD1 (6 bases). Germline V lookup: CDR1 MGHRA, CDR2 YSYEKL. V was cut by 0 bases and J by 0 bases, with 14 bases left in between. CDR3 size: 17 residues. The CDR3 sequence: CASSQEGGRPLNTEAFF. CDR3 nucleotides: TGCGCCAGCAGCCAAGAGGGGGGCAGGCCACTGAACACTGAAGCTTTCTTT.

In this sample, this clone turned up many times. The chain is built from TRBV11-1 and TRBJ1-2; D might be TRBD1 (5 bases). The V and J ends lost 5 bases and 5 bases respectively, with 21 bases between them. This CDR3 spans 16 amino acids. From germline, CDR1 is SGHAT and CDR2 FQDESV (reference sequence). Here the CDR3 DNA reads TGTGCCAGCAGCACCCGATCGGGGCTCTCGATATATGGCTACACCTTC. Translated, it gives CASSTRSGLSIYGYTF.

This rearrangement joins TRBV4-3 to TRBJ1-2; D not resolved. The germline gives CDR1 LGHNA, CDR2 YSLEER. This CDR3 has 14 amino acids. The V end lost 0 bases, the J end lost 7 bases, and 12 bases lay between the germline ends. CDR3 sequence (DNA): TGCGCCAGCAGCCAAGAGCGGTTGGAGGCTGGCTACACCTTC. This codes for CASSQERLEAGYTF.

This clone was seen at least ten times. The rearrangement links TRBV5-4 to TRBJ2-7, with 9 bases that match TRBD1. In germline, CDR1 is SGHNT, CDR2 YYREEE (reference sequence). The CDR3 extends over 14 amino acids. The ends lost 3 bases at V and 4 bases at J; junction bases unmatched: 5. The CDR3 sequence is CASSSGQGLYEQYF. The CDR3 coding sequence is TGTGCCAGCAGCTCTGGACAGGGGCTGTACGAGCAGTACTTC.

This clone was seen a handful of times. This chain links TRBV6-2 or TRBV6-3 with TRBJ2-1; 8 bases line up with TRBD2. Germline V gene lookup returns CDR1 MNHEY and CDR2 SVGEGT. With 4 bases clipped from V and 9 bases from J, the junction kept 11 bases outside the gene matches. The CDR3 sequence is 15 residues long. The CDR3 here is CASSSHGSGGAEQFF. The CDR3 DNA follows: TGTGCCAGCAGTTCACACGGCTCCGGGGGGGCTGAGCAGTTCTTC.

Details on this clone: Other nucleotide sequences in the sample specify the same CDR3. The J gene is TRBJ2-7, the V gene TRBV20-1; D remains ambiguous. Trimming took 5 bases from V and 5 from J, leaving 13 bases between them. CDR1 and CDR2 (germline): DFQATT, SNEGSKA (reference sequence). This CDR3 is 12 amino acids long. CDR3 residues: CSAEWGRDEQYF. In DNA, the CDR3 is TGCAGTGCTGAGTGGGGTCGCGACGAGCAGTACTTC.

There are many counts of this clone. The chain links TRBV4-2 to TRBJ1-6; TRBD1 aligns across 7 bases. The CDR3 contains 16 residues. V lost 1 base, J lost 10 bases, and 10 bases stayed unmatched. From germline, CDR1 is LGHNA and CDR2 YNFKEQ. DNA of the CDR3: TGTGCCAGCAGCCAAGGGGCTGACAGGGTAACATCACCCCTCCACTTT. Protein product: CASSQGADRVTSPLHF.

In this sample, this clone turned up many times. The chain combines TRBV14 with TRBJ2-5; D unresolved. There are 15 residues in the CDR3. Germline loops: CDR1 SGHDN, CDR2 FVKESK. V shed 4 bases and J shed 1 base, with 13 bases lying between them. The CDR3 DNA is TGTGCCAGCAGCCCCGGGTGGGCCACCCAAGAGACCCAGTACTTC. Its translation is CASSPGWATQETQYF.

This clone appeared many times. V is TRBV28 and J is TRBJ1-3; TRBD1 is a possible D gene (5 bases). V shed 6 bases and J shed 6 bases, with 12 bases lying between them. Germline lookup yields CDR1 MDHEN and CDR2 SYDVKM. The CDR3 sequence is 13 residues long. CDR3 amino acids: CASRVGAKNTIYF. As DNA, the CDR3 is TGTGCCAGCAGGGTCGGGGCGAAAAACACCATATATTTT.

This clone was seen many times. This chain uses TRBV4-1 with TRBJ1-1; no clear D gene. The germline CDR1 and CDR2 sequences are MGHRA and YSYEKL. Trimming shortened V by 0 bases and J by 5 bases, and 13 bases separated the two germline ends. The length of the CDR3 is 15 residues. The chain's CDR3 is CASSQEVAGGTEAFF. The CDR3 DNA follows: TGCGCCAGCAGCCAAGAAGTTGCGGGAGGGACTGAAGCTTTCTTT.

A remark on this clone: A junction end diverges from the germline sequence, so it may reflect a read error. CDR3: CASSLGYRDIHDQYF. The CDR3, as DNA: TGCGCCAGCAGCTTGGGGTATAGGGACATCCACGATCAGTACTTC. This rearrangement joins TRBV5-1 to TRBJ2-7; tentative D call: TRBD1 (6 bases). CDR1 and CDR2 from the germline V gene are SGHRS and YFSETQ. CDR3 length equals 15 residues.

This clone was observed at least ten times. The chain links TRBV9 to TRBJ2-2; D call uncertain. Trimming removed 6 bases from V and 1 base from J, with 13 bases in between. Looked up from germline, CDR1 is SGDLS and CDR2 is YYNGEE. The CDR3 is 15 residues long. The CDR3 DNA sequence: TGTGCCAGCACTGGTCGAACCGGGAACACCGGGGAGCTGTTTTTT. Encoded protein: CASTGRTGNTGELFF.

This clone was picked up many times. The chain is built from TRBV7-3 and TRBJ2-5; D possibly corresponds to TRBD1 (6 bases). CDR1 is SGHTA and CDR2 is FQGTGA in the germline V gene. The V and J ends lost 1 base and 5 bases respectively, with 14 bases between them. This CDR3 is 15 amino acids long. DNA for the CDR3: TGTGCCAGCAGCTTAATGGGAAGGGGACATGAGACCCAGTACTTC. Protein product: CASSLMGRGHETQYF.

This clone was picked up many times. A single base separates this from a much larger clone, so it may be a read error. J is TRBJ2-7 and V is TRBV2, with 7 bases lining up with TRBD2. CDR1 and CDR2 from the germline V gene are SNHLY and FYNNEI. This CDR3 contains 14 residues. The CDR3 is CASREGLLSYGQYF. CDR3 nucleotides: TGTGCCAGCAGGGAGGGACTACTCTCCTACGGGCAGTACTTC.

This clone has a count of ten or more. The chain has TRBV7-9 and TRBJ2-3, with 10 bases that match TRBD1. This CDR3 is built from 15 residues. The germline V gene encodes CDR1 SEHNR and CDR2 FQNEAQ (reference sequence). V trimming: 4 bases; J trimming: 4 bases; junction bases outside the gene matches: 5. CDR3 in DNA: TGTGCCAGCAGCTCCCGCGGACAGGGGGCAGATACGCAGTATTTT. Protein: CASSSRGQGADTQYF.

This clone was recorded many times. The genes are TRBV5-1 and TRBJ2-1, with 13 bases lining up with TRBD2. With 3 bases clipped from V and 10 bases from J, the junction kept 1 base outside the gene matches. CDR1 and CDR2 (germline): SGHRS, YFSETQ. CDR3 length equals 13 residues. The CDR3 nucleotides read TGCGCCAGCAGCTCGGGACTAGCGGGGGAGCAGTTCTTC. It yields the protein CASSSGLAGEQFF.

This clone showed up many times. CDR3 residues: CASNNPGQGTGELFF. The CDR3 region has the DNA TGCGCCAGCAACAATCCGGGACAGGGGACCGGGGAGCTGTTTTTT. This chain joins TRBV5-1 and TRBJ2-2; 10 nucleotides line up with TRBD1. V lost 6 bases to trimming and J lost 5 bases; unmatched junction nucleotides: 7. Germline V gene lookup returns CDR1 SGHRS and CDR2 YFSETQ. The CDR3 is 15 amino acids.

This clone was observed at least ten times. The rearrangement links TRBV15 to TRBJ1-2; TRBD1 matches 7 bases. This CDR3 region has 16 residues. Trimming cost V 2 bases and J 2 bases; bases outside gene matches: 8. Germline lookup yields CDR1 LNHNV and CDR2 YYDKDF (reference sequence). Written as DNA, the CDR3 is TGTGCCACCAGCAGACCGGGACAGTTATCCAACTATGGCTACACCTTC. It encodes CATSRPGQLSNYGYTF. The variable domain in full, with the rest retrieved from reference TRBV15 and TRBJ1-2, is DAMVIQNPRYQVTQFGKPVTLSCSQTLNHNVMYWYQQKSSQAPKLLFHYYDKDFNNEADTPDNFQSRRPNTSFCFLDIRSPGLGDTAMYLCATSRPGQLSNYGYTFGSGTRLTVV.